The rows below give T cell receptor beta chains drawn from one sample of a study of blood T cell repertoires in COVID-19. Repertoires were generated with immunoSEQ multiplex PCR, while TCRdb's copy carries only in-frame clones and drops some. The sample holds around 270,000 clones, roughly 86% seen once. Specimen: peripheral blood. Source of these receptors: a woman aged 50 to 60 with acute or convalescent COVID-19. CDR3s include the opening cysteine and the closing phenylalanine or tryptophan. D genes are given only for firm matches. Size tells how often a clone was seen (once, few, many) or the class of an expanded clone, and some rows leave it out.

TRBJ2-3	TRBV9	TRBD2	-	CASSEGTSGRVADTQYF	TGTGCCAGCAGCGAGGGGACTAGCGGGAGGGTGGCAGATACGCAGTATTTT
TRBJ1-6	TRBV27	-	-	CASSPQMEPLHF	TGTGCCAGCAGTCCGCAGATGGAGCCCCTCCACTTT
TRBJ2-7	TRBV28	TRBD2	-	CASSPPGGSEQYF	TGTGCCAGCAGCCCGCCGGGAGGGTCCGAGCAGTACTTC
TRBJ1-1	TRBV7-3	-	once	CASRRGSDTEAFF	TGTGCCAGTAGAAGGGGGTCGGACACTGAAGCTTTCTTT
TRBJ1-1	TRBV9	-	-	CASSGEEGTEAFF	TGTGCCAGCAGCGGGGAGGAAGGCACTGAAGCTTTCTTT
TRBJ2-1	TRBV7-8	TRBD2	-	CASSLVSGSYNEQFF	TGTGCCAGCAGCTTAGTTAGCGGGAGTTACAATGAGCAGTTCTTC
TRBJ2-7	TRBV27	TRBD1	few	CASSLPPGTGGEQYF	TGTGCCAGCAGTTTACCTCCCGGGACAGGGGGCGAGCAGTACTTC
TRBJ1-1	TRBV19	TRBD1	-	CASRSTGLGTEAFF	TGTGCCAGTAGGTCGACAGGGCTGGGGACTGAAGCTTTCTTT
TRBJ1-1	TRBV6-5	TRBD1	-	CASSLRDRDTEAFF	TGTGCCAGCAGCCTCCGGGACAGGGACACTGAAGCTTTCTTT
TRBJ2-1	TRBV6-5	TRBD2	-	CASSSGDSSYNEQFF	TGTGCCAGCAGTAGCGGGGATAGCTCCTACAATGAGCAGTTCTTC
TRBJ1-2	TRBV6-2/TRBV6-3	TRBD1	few	CASSLRDRGSVYGYTF	TGTGCCAGCAGCCTCAGGGACAGGGGCTCGGTGTATGGCTACACCTTC